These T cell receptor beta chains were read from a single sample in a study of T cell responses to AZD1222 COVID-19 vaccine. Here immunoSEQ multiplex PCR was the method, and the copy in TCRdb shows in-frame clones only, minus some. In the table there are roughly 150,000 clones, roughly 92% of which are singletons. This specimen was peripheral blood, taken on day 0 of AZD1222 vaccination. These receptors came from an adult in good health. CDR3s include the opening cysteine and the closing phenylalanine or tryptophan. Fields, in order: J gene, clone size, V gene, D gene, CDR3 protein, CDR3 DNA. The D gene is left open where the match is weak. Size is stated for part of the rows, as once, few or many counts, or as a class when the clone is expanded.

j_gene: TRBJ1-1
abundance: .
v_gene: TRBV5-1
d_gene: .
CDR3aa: CASSLGHRVASNTEAFF
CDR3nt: TGCGCCAGCAGCTTGGGGCACAGGGTGGCCTCGAACACTGAAGCTTTCTTT

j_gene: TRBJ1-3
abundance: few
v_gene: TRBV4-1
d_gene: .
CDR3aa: CASSLGQGNTIYF
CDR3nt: TGCGCCAGCAGCCTCGGACAGGGAAACACCATATATTTT

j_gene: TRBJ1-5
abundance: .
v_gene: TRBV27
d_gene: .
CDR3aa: CASSATGVYSNQPQHF
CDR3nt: TGTGCCAGCAGTGCAACGGGAGTTTATAGCAATCAGCCCCAGCATTTT

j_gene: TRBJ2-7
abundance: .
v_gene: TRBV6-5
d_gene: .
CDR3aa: CASRGDLNYEQYF
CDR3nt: TGTGCCAGCAGGGGGGATCTGAACTACGAGCAGTACTTC

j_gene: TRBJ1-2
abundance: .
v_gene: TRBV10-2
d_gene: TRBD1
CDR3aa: CASSVSRDRVGANYGYTF
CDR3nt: TGCGCCAGCAGTGTCTCGCGGGACAGGGTCGGGGCTAACTATGGCTACACCTTC

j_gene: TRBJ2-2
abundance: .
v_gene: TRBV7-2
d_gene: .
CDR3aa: CASSLGGPRTGELFF
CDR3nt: TGTGCCAGCAGCTTGGGGGGACCTCGCACCGGGGAGCTGTTTTTT

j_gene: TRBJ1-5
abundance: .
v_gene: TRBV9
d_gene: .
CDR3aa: CASSVGSNQPQHF
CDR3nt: TGTGCCAGCAGCGTGGGTAGCAATCAGCCCCAGCATTTT

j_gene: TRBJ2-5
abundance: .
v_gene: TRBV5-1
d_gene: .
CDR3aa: CASSFRDVRVGETQYF
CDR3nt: TGCGCCAGCAGCTTCAGGGACGTCAGGGTCGGAGAGACCCAGTACTTC

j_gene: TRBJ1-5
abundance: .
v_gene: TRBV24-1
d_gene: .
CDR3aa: CALRCFILTYSNQPQHF
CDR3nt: TGTGCCTTAAGATGCTTTATCCTTACCTATAGCAATCAGCCCCAGCATTTT

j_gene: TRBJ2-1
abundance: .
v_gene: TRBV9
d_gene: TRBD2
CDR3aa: CASSVSSGSNEQFF
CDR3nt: TGTGCCAGCAGCGTGTCTAGCGGGTCCAATGAGCAGTTCTTC

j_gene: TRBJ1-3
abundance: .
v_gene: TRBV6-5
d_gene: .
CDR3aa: CASSYTANPTGNTIYF
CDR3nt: TGTGCCAGCAGTTACACGGCAAATCCAACTGGAAACACCATATATTTT

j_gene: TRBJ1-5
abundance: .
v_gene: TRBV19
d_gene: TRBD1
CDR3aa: CASFPGTGFGQPQHF
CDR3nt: TGTGCCAGCTTTCCCGGGACAGGGTTCGGGCAGCCCCAGCATTTT

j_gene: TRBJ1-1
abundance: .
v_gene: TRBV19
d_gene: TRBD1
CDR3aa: CASIPDRGNTEAFF
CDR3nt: TGTGCCAGTATCCCAGACAGGGGTAACACTGAAGCTTTCTTT

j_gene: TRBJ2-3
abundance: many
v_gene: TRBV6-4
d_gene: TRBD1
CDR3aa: CASSAGGTGTDTQYF
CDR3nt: TGTGCCAGCAGTGCTGGCGGGACAGGGACAGATACGCAGTATTTT

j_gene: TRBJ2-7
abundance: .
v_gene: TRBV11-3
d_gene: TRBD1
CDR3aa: CASSRSGTDSAYEQYF
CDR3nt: TGTGCCAGCAGCCGCTCGGGGACAGATTCAGCCTACGAGCAGTACTTC

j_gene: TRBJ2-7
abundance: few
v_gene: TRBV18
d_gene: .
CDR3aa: CASSPVAGSSYEQYF
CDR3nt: TGTGCCAGCTCACCAGTGGCGGGAAGCTCCTACGAGCAGTACTTC